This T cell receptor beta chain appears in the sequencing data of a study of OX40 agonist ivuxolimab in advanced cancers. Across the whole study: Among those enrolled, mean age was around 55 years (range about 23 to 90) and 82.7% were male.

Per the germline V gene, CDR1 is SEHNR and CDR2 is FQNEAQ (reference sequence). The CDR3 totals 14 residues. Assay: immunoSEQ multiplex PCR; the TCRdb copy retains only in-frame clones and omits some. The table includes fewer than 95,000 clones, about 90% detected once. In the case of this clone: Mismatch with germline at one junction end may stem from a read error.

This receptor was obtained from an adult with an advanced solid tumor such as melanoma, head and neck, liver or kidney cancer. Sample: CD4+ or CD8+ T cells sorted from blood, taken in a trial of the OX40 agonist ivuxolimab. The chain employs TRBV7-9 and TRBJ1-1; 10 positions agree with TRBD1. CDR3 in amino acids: CASRLGTGENEAFF. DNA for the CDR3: TGTGCCAGCAGGTTAGGGACAGGGGAAAATGAAGCTTTCTTT.